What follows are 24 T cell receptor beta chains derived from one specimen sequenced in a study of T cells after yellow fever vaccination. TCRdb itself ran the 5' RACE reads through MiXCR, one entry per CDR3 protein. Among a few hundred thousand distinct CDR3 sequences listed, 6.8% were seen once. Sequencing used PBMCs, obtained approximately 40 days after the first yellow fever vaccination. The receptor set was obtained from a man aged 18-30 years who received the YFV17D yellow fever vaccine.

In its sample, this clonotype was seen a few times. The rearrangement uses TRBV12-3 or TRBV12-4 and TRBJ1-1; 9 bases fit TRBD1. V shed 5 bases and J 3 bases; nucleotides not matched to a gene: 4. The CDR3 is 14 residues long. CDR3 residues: CASSPDRGDTEAFF. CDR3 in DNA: TGTGCCAGCAGTCCGGACAGGGGAGACACTGAAGCTTTCTTT.

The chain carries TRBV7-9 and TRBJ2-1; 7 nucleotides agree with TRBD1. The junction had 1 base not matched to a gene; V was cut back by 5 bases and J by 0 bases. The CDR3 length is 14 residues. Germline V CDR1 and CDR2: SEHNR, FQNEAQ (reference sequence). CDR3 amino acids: CASSNRGSYNEQFF. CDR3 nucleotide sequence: TGTGCCAGCAGCAACAGGGGCTCCTACAATGAGCAGTTCTTC. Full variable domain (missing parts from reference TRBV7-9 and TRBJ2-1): DTGVSQNPRHKITKRGQNVTFRCDPISEHNRLYWYRQTLGQGPEFLTYFQNEAQLEKSRLLSDRFSAERPKGSFSTLEIQRTEQGDSAMYLCASSNRGSYNEQFFGPGTRLTVL.

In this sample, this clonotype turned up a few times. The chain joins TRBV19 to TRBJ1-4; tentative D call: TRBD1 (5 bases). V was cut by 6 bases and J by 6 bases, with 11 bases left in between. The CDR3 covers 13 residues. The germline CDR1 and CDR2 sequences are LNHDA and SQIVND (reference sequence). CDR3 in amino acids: CASRPGTDEKLFF. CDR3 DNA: TGTGCCAGTAGGCCCGGGACGGATGAAAAACTGTTTTTT.

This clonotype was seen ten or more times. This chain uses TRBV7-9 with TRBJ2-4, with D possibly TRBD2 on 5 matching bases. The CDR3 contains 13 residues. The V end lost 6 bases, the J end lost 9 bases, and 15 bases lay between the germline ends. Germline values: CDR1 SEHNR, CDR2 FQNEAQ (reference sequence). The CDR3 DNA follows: TGTGCCAGCAGGAACCCCGGAGAGGGCATTCAGTACTTC. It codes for CASRNPGEGIQYF.

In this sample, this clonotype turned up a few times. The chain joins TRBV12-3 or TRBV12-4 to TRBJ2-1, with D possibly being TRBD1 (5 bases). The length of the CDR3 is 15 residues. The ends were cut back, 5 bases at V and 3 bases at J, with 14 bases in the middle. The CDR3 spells CASSPFTGIYNEQFF. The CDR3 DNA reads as TGTGCCAGCAGTCCCTTTACAGGAATCTACAATGAGCAGTTCTTC.

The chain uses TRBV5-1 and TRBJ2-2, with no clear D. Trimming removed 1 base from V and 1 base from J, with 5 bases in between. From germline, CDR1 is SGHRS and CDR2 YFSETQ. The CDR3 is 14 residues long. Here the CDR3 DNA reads TGCGCCAGCAGCTTGTTCAAGAACACCGGGGAGCTGTTTTTT. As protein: CASSLFKNTGELFF. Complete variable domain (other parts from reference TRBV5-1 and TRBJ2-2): KAGVTQTPRYLIKTRGQQVTLSCSPISGHRSVSWYQQTPGQGLQFLFEYFSETQRNKGNFPGRFSGRQFSNSRSEMNVSTLELGDSALYLCASSLFKNTGELFFGEGSRLTVL.

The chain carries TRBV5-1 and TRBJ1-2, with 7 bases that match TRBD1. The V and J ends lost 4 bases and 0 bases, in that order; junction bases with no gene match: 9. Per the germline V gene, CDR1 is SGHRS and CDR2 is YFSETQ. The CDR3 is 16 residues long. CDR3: CASSLPPGQPNYGYTF. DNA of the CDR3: TGCGCCAGCAGCCTACCCCCGGGACAGCCTAACTATGGCTACACCTTC.

This chain's CDR3 is CASSGNFGGEQYV. The CDR3 bases are TGTGCCAGCAGCGGTAATTTTGGAGGTGAGCAGTACGTC. The chain joins TRBV7-2 to TRBJ2-7; tentative D call: TRBD2 (5 bases). V lost 5 bases, J lost 7 bases, and 15 bases lay in between. Germline V gene lookup returns CDR1 SGHTA and CDR2 FQGNSA. CDR3 length: 13 amino acids.

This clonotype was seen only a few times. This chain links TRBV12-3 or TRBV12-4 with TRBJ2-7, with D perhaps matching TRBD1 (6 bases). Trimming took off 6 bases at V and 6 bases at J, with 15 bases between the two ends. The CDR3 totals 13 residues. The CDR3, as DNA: TGTGCCAGCAGCCCGATCGCAGGGGTCGAGCAGTACGTC. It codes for CASSPIAGVEQYV.

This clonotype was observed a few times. For the CDR3, the DNA is TGTGCCAGCAGCCGGCAAGCCTACCTTAACTATGGCTACACCTTC. Translation: CASSRQAYLNYGYTF. This chain joins TRBV28 and TRBJ1-2; D not resolved. The CDR3 spans 15 residues. Trimming took off 6 bases at V and 1 base at J, with 15 bases between the two ends. Germline lookup yields CDR1 MDHEN and CDR2 SYDVKM.

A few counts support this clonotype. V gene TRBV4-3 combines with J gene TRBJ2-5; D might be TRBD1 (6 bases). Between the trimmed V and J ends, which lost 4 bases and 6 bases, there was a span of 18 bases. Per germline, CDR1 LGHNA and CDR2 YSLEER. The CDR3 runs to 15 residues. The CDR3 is CASSPVRGRVKTQYF. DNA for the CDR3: TGCGCCAGCAGCCCCGTCAGGGGCCGGGTGAAGACCCAGTACTTC.

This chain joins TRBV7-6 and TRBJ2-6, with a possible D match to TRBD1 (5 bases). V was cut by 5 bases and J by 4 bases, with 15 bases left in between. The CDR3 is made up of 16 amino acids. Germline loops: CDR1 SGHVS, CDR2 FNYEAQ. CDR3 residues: CASSPDPTAGANVLTF. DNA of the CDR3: TGTGCCAGCAGCCCAGATCCGACAGCCGGGGCCAACGTCCTGACTTTC. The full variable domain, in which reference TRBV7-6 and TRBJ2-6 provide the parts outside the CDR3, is GAGVSQSPRYKVTKRGQDVALRCDPISGHVSLYWYRQALGQGPEFLTYFNYEAQQDKSGLPNDRFSAERPEGSISTLTIQRTEQRDSAMYRCASSPDPTAGANVLTFGAGSRLTVL.

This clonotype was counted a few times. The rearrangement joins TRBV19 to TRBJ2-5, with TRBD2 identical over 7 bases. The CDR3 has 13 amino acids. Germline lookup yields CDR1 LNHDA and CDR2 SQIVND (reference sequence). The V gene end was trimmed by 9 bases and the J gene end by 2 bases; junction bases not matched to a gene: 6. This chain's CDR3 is CASRRGSQETQYF. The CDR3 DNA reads TGTGCCAGCCGGCGGGGGTCGCAAGAGACCCAGTACTTC.

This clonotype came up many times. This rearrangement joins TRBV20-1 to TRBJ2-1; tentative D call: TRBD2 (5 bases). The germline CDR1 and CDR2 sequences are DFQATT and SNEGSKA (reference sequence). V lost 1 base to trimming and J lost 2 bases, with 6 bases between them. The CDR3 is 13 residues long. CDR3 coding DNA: TGCAGTGCTAGAGGGGGAGCCTACAATGAGCAGTTCTTC. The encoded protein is CSARGGAYNEQFF.

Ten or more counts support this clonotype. The CDR3 DNA sequence: TGTGCCAGCAGCTTGGGGGCGGACAATGAGCAGTTCTTC. This gives the protein CASSLGADNEQFF. The chain has TRBV11-3 and TRBJ2-1; the D gene is possibly TRBD1 (6 bases). Between the trimmed V and J ends, which lost 3 bases and 5 bases, there was a span of 8 bases. CDR3 size: 13 residues. Germline V lookup: CDR1 SGHNT, CDR2 YENEEA.

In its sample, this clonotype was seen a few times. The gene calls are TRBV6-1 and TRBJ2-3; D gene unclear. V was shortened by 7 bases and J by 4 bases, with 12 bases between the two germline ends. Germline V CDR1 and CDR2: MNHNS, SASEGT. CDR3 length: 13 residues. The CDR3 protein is CASKSAFADTQYF. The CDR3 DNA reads TGTGCCAGCAAGTCAGCCTTTGCAGATACGCAGTATTTT.

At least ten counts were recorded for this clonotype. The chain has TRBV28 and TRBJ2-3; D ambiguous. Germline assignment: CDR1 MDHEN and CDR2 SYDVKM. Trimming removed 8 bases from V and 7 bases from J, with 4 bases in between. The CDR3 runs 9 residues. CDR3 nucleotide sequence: TGTGCCAGCGGCCATACGCAGTATTTT. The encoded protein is CASGHTQYF. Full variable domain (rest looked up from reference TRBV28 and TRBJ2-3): DVKVTQSSRYLVKRTGEKVFLECVQDMDHENMFWYRQDPGLGLRLIYFSYDVKMKEKGDIPEGYSVSREKKERFSLILESASTNQTSMYLCASGHTQYFGPGTRLTVL.

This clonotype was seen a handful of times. In nucleotides, the CDR3 is TGTGCCAGCAGCTCATCTGGGGCCTCTGGAAACACCATATATTTT. Residues: CASSSSGASGNTIYF. The chain employs TRBV7-9 and TRBJ1-3; weak D call: TRBD1 (5 bases). Deletions cut 4 bases from V and 0 bases from J, with 10 bases between. Germline V CDR1 and CDR2: SEHNR, FQNEAQ (reference sequence). The CDR3 length is 15 residues.

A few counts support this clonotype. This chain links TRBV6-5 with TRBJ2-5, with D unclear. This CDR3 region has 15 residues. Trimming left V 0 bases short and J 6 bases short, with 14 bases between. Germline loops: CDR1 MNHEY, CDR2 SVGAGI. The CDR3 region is CASSYSLDPHKTQYF. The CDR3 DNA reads TGTGCCAGCAGTTACTCCTTGGACCCTCATAAGACCCAGTACTTC.

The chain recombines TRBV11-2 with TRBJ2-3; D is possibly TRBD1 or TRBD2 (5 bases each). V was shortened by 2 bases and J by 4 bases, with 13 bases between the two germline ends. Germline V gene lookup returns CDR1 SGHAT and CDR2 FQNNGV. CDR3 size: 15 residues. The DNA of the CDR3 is TGTGCCAGCAGCTTAACCGGGACCACCGCAGATACGCAGTATTTT. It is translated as CASSLTGTTADTQYF.

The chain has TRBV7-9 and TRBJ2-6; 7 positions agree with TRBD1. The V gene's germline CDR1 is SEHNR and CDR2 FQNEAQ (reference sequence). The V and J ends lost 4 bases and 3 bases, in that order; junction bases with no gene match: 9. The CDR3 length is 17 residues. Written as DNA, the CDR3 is TGTGCCAGCAGCTCCTCTGACAGGGTAGATGGGGCCAACGTCCTGACTTTC. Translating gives CASSSSDRVDGANVLTF. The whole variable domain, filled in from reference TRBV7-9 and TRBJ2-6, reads DTGVSQNPRHKITKRGQNVTFRCDPISEHNRLYWYRQTLGQGPEFLTYFQNEAQLEKSRLLSDRFSAERPKGSFSTLEIQRTEQGDSAMYLCASSSSDRVDGANVLTFGAGSRLTVL.

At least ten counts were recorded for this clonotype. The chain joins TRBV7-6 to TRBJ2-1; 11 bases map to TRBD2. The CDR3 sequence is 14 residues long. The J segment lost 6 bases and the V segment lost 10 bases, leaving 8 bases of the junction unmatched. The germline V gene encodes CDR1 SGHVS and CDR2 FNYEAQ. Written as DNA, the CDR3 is TGTGCCACCGCGAGGACTAGCGGGTTCAATGAGCAGTTCTTC. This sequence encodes CATARTSGFNEQFF.

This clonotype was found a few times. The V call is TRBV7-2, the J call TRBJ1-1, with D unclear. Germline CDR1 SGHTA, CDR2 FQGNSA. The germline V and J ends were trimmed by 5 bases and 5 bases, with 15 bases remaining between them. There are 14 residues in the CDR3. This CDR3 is CASSRRSFGTEAFF. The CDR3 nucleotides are TGTGCCAGCAGCCGCAGGTCCTTCGGGACTGAAGCTTTCTTT.

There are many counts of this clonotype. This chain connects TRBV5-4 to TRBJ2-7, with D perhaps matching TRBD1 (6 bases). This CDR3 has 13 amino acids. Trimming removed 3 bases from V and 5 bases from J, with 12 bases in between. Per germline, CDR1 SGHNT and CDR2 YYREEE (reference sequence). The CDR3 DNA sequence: TGTGCCAGCAGCTCAGGGGTGGAGAACGAGCAGTACGTC. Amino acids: CASSSGVENEQYV.